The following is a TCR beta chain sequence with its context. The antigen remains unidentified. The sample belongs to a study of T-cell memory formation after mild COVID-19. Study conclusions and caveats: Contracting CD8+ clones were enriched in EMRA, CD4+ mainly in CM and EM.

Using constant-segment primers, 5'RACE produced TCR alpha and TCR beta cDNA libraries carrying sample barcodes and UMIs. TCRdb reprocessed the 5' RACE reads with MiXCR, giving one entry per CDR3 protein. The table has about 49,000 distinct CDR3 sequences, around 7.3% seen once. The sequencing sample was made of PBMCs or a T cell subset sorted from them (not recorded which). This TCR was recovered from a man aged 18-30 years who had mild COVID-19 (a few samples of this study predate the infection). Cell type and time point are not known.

The CDR3 spells CASRLSGGLETQYF. CDR3 DNA: TGTGCCAGCAGACTTAGCGGGGGCCTAGAGACCCAGTACTTC. The chain carries TRBV12-3 or TRBV12-4 and TRBJ2-5; 9 bases fit TRBD2. CDR3 length: 14 amino acids. V lost 6 bases to trimming and J lost 4 bases; unmatched junction nucleotides: 6.